This is a list of T cell receptor beta chains from one sample in a study of chemoradiotherapy in HPV16-positive cancers. Using immunoSEQ multiplex PCR, the repertoire was profiled, and TCRdb retains in-frame clones only, with some absent. The sample has 50,000 to 55,000 clones; about 88% are singletons. Sequenced here: blood, sampled from a patient who underwent chemoradiotherapy. These receptor sequences come from a human donor with HPV-associated anogenital cancer. Both conserved end residues are part of each CDR3. The order of the fields is clone size, D gene, J gene, V gene, CDR3 DNA, CDR3 protein. The D gene is left open where the match is weak. A row's size may be missing; if present it is once, few, many or a size class.

clone size: NA; D gene: NA; J gene: TRBJ1-1; V gene: TRBV7-2; CDR3 DNA: TGTGCCAGCAGCTTAGAGAAGAGGAACACTGAAGCTTTCTTT; CDR3 protein: CASSLEKRNTEAFF
clone size: NA; D gene: NA; J gene: TRBJ1-1; V gene: TRBV5-1; CDR3 DNA: TGCGCCAGCAGCTTGGCCCAGGTGGCTGAAGCTTTCTTT; CDR3 protein: CASSLAQVAEAFF
clone size: NA; D gene: TRBD1; J gene: TRBJ2-3; V gene: TRBV7-2; CDR3 DNA: TGTGCCAGCAGGGGACAGGGTGGGGATACGCAGTATTTT; CDR3 protein: CASRGQGGDTQYF
clone size: NA; D gene: NA; J gene: TRBJ2-7; V gene: TRBV4-1; CDR3 DNA: TGCGCCAGCAGCCTGAACGGGGGCTCCTACGAGCAGTACTTC; CDR3 protein: CASSLNGGSYEQYF
clone size: NA; D gene: NA; J gene: TRBJ1-6; V gene: TRBV11-2; CDR3 DNA: TGTGCCAGCAGCTTAGTGGAGGGCGTTCCCCTCCACTTT; CDR3 protein: CASSLVEGVPLHF
clone size: NA; D gene: NA; J gene: TRBJ2-7; V gene: TRBV5-1; CDR3 DNA: TGCGCCAGCAGCTTGATTCCCGGATACGAGCAGTACTTC; CDR3 protein: CASSLIPGYEQYF
clone size: NA; D gene: TRBD1; J gene: TRBJ2-6; V gene: TRBV27; CDR3 DNA: TGTGCCAGCAGTCCACAGGGGGCGCATGGGGCCAACGTCCTGACTTTC; CDR3 protein: CASSPQGAHGANVLTF
clone size: NA; D gene: NA; J gene: TRBJ2-7; V gene: TRBV2; CDR3 DNA: TGTGCCAGCAGGGGGGTTGGCTACGAGCAGTACTTC; CDR3 protein: CASRGVGYEQYF
clone size: few; D gene: NA; J gene: TRBJ1-6; V gene: TRBV6-5; CDR3 DNA: TGTGCCAGCAGCTGGGATGGCTATAATTCACCCCTCCACTTT; CDR3 protein: CASSWDGYNSPLHF
clone size: NA; D gene: NA; J gene: TRBJ2-5; V gene: TRBV7-8; CDR3 DNA: TGTGCCAGCAGCTACCCCACCACGGACAGACGCCAAGAGACCCAGTACTTC; CDR3 protein: CASSYPTTDRRQETQYF
clone size: NA; D gene: NA; J gene: TRBJ1-2; V gene: TRBV6-5; CDR3 DNA: TGTGCCAGCAGCAGGGGACGGGTTAACTATGGCTACACCTTC; CDR3 protein: CASSRGRVNYGYTF
clone size: NA; D gene: NA; J gene: TRBJ2-6; V gene: TRBV27; CDR3 DNA: TGTGCCAGCAGTTTATCGCCAGGGCTCTCTGGGGCCAACGTCCTGACTTTC; CDR3 protein: CASSLSPGLSGANVLTF
clone size: NA; D gene: TRBD1; J gene: TRBJ2-7; V gene: TRBV27; CDR3 DNA: TGTGCCAGCAGTGTACGACAGGGTAGGACTTCCTCCTCGTATTACGAGCAGTACTTC; CDR3 protein: CASSVRQGRTSSSYYEQYF
clone size: NA; D gene: NA; J gene: TRBJ1-1; V gene: TRBV5-1; CDR3 DNA: TGCGCCAGCAGCTTGGCCAGGGCCACCACTGAAGCTTTCTTT; CDR3 protein: CASSLARATTEAFF
clone size: NA; D gene: NA; J gene: TRBJ2-6; V gene: TRBV28; CDR3 DNA: TGTGCCAGCAGTGGGGACTCTGGGGCCAACGTCCTGACTTTC; CDR3 protein: CASSGDSGANVLTF
clone size: NA; D gene: TRBD2; J gene: TRBJ2-3; V gene: TRBV4-3; CDR3 DNA: TGCGCCAGCAGCCAGCTCTCCGGGACTAGCGGAGAAAATACGCAGTATTTT; CDR3 protein: CASSQLSGTSGENTQYF
clone size: NA; D gene: NA; J gene: TRBJ1-6; V gene: TRBV5-5; CDR3 DNA: TGTGCCAGTATCAGGGACATTTATAATTCACCCCTCCACTTT; CDR3 protein: CASIRDIYNSPLHF
clone size: NA; D gene: TRBD2; J gene: TRBJ2-1; V gene: TRBV29-1; CDR3 DNA: TGCAGCGTCCCGGGACTAGTAAACAATGAGCAGTTCTTC; CDR3 protein: CSVPGLVNNEQFF
clone size: NA; D gene: NA; J gene: TRBJ1-1; V gene: TRBV2; CDR3 DNA: TGTGCCAGCGCGCTGGGGGGGCGCGATACTGAAGCTTTCTTT; CDR3 protein: CASALGGRDTEAFF
clone size: NA; D gene: NA; J gene: TRBJ2-5; V gene: TRBV4-1; CDR3 DNA: TGCGCCAGCAGCCGCACACTGAGCTTCCAAGAGACCCAGTACTTC; CDR3 protein: CASSRTLSFQETQYF
clone size: NA; D gene: NA; J gene: TRBJ2-7; V gene: TRBV25-1; CDR3 DNA: TGTGCCAGCAGTGAGACGGGAGACTCCTACGAGCAGTACTTC; CDR3 protein: CASSETGDSYEQYF
clone size: NA; D gene: NA; J gene: TRBJ1-1; V gene: TRBV18; CDR3 DNA: TGTGCCAGCTCACAAGTGCAGGGGCGCACTGAAGCTTTCTTT; CDR3 protein: CASSQVQGRTEAFF
clone size: NA; D gene: NA; J gene: TRBJ2-1; V gene: TRBV7-8; CDR3 DNA: TGTGCCAGCAGCTTAGGGGTAGGGGTGGGCAATGAGCAGTTCTTC; CDR3 protein: CASSLGVGVGNEQFF
clone size: NA; D gene: NA; J gene: TRBJ2-7; V gene: TRBV5-6; CDR3 DNA: TGTGCCAGCAGCTTGATAGGGGGGCCCTACGAGCAGTACTTC; CDR3 protein: CASSLIGGPYEQYF
clone size: NA; D gene: TRBD2; J gene: TRBJ2-3; V gene: TRBV13; CDR3 DNA: TGTGCCAGCAGCTTGGGACTAGCGGCGCAGTATTTT; CDR3 protein: CASSLGLAAQYF
clone size: NA; D gene: NA; J gene: TRBJ2-1; V gene: TRBV20-1; CDR3 DNA: TGCAGTGCTGAGACTAACAATGAGCAGTTCTTC; CDR3 protein: CSAETNNEQFF
clone size: NA; D gene: NA; J gene: TRBJ2-5; V gene: TRBV18; CDR3 DNA: TGTGCCAGCTCTAAGACCCTCGCCTGGGGACAAAGTCGGGAGACCCAGTACTTC; CDR3 protein: CASSKTLAWGQSRETQYF
clone size: NA; D gene: NA; J gene: TRBJ2-5; V gene: TRBV25-1; CDR3 DNA: TGTGCCAGCCTGGGGGAGACCCAGTACTTC; CDR3 protein: CASLGETQYF
clone size: few; D gene: NA; J gene: TRBJ1-5; V gene: TRBV7-9; CDR3 DNA: TGTGCCAGCAGCTTAGGGACTCAGCCCCAGCATTTT; CDR3 protein: CASSLGTQPQHF
clone size: NA; D gene: NA; J gene: TRBJ2-7; V gene: TRBV30; CDR3 DNA: TGTGCCTGGAGTGTAGGAACCCACTACGAGCAGTACTTC; CDR3 protein: CAWSVGTHYEQYF
clone size: once; D gene: TRBD1; J gene: TRBJ2-2; V gene: TRBV5-5; CDR3 DNA: TGTGCCAGCAGCCGACTGGGGACAGGGTACACCGGGGAGCTGTTTTTT; CDR3 protein: CASSRLGTGYTGELFF
clone size: NA; D gene: TRBD1; J gene: TRBJ2-7; V gene: TRBV19; CDR3 DNA: TGTGCCAGTAGTAGGGGGGGGACAGGGTCCCCCTACGAGCAGTACTTC; CDR3 protein: CASSRGGTGSPYEQYF
clone size: once; D gene: NA; J gene: TRBJ2-3; V gene: TRBV4-1; CDR3 DNA: TGCGCCAGCAGCCAAGATGCGCCGGGGTCAACCACAGATACGCAGTATTTT; CDR3 protein: CASSQDAPGSTTDTQYF
clone size: NA; D gene: TRBD2; J gene: TRBJ2-7; V gene: TRBV7-9; CDR3 DNA: TGTGCCAGCAGCTTACGGGTAGCGGGAAGCGAGCAGTACTTC; CDR3 protein: CASSLRVAGSEQYF
clone size: NA; D gene: NA; J gene: TRBJ1-1; V gene: TRBV4-3; CDR3 DNA: TGCGCCAGCAGCCCACAGGGTTTTGCTGAAGCTTTCTTT; CDR3 protein: CASSPQGFAEAFF